This T cell receptor beta chain was recovered during a study of T-cell memory formation after mild COVID-19. The CDR3 has 12 amino acids. Trimming removed 7 bases from V and 7 bases from J, with 12 bases in between. CDR1 is MGHDK, CDR2 SYGVNS, per germline. General study points: Memory cells collected pre-infection included some clones that later responded, suggesting cross-reactive memory joined.

Constant-segment primers served in 5'RACE that generated TCR alpha and TCR beta cDNA libraries bearing sample barcodes and UMIs. Using its own MiXCR run on the 5' RACE reads, TCRdb lists one record per CDR3 protein. The repertoire consists of 550,000 to 650,000 distinct CDR3 sequences, with approximately 15% occurring once and the leading ten covering about 8.1%. On this clonotype: The target antigen is unknown.

The gene calls are TRBV25-1 and TRBJ2-3; D remains ambiguous. The receptor was isolated from an adult woman who had mild COVID-19 (a few samples of this study predate the infection). Cell type and time point are not known. The sample was PBMCs or a T cell subset sorted from them (not recorded which). The chain's CDR3 is CASMLSSNTQYF. CDR3 coding DNA: TGTGCCAGCATGTTGTCCTCAAATACGCAGTATTTT.